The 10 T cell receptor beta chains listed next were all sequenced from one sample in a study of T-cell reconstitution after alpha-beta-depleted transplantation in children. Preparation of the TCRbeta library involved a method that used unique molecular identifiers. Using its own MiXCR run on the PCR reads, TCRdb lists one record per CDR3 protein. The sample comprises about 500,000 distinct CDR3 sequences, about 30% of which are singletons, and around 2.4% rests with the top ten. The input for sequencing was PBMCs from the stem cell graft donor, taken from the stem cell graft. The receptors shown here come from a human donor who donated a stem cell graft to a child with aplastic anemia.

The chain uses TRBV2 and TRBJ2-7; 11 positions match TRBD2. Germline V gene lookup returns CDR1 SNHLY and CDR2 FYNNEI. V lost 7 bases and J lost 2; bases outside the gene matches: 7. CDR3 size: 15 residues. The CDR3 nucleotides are TGTGCCAGCAAAGCTAGCGGGAGGCATACCTACGAGCAGTACTTC. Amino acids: CASKASGRHTYEQYF.

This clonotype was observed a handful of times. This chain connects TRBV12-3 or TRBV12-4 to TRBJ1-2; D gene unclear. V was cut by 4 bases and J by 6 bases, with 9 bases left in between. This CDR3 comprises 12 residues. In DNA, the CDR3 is TGTGCCAGCAGTTCCGGATCCGATGGCTACACCTTC. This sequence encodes CASSSGSDGYTF.

The CDR3, as DNA: TGTGCCAGTAGTATTGGAGCGGGAGTTGGGGAGACCCAGTACTTC. Translation: CASSIGAGVGETQYF. The rearrangement uses TRBV19 and TRBJ2-5, with TRBD2 matching over 8 bases. The CDR3 runs 15 residues. Germline CDR1 LNHDA, CDR2 SQIVND (reference sequence). Losses at the gene ends were 3 bases for V and 5 bases for J; bases not matched to a gene: 8.

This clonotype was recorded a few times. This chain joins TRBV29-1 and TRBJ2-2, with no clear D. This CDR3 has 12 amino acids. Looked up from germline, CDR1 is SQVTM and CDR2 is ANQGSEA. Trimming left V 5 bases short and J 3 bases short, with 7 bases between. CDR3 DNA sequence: TGCAGCGTTTGGGTTGACACCGGGGAGCTGTTTTTT. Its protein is CSVWVDTGELFF.

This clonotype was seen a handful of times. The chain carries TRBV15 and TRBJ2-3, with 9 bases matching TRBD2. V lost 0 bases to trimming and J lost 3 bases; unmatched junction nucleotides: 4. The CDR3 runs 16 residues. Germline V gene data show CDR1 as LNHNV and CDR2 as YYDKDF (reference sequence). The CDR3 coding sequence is TGTGCCACCAGCAGAGAACGAGCGGGAGGTACAGATACGCAGTATTTT. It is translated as CATSRERAGGTDTQYF.

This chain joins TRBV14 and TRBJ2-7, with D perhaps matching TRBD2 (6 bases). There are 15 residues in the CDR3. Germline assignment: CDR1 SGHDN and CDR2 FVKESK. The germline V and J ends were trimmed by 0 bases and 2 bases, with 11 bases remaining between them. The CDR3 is CASSQEAGMAYEQYF. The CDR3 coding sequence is TGTGCCAGCAGCCAAGAAGCGGGTATGGCCTACGAGCAGTACTTC.

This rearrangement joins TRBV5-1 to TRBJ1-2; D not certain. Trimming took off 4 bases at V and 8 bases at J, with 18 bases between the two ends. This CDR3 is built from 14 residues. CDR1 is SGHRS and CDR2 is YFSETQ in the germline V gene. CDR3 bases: TGCGCCAGCAGCCCATTGGACCTTACGGGAGGCTACACCTTC. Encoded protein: CASSPLDLTGGYTF.

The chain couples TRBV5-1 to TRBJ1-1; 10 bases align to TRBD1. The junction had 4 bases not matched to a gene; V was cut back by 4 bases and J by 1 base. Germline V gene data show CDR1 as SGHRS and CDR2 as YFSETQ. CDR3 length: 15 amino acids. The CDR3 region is CASSPGQGGNTEAFF. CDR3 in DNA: TGCGCCAGCAGCCCCGGACAGGGGGGGAACACTGAAGCTTTCTTT.

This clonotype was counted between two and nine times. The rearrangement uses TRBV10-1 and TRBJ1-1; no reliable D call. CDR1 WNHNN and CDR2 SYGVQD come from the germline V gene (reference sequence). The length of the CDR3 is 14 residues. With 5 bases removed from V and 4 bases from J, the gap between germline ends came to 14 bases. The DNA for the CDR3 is TGCGCCAGCAGTAGAACACGGGAGGGCACTGAAGCTTTCTTT. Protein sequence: CASSRTREGTEAFF.

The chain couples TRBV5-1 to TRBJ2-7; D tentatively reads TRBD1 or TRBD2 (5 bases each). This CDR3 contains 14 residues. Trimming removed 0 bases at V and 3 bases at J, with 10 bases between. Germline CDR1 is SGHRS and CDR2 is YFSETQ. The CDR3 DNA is TGCGCCAGCAGCTTGGAAGGGACGGTCTACGAGCAGTACTTC. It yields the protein CASSLEGTVYEQYF. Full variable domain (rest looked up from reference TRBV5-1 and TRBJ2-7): KAGVTQTPRYLIKTRGQQVTLSCSPISGHRSVSWYQQTPGQGLQFLFEYFSETQRNKGNFPGRFSGRQFSNSRSEMNVSTLELGDSALYLCASSLEGTVYEQYFGPGTRLTVT.